This T cell receptor (beta chain) appears in the sequencing data of a study of blood T cell repertoires in COVID-19. The germline V gene has CDR1 SGDLS and CDR2 YYNGEE. V lost 3 bases to trimming and J lost 3 bases; unmatched junction nucleotides: 5. The CDR3 sequence is 15 residues long. Clones were read by immunoSEQ multiplex PCR, and TCRdb kept only the in-frame ones, dropping some. The sample lists about 220,000 clones, 86% occurring once. Participants spanned ages about 18 to 100 years and resided in fewer than 30 US areas. Assignment of participants to cohorts was predicated upon participant-reported clinical history.

This receptor was obtained from a woman aged 40-49 years with acute COVID-19. The sequenced sample was PBMCs or T cells enriched from blood (not recorded which). The chain employs TRBV9 and TRBJ2-2, with 7 nucleotides matching TRBD1. The CDR3 sequence: CASSARGRDTGELFF. The CDR3 nucleotides read TGTGCCAGCAGCGCAAGGGGGCGGGACACCGGGGAGCTGTTTTTT.